The 14 T cell receptor beta chains listed next were all sequenced from one sample in a study of cytomegalovirus exposure and HLA in healthy donors. A multiplex PCR was run with 60 Vbeta primers and 13 Jbeta primers. Measured with immunoSEQ multiplex PCR; TCRdb has only the in-frame clones, and not every one. The sample lists 130,000 or so clones, roughly 79% occurring once. Material for sequencing was PBMCs. Receptors were obtained from a man aged 30 to 45 in good health and CMV-seronegative.

This clone was detected only a few times. CDR3 sequence reads: CASSQTLSGSSYNEQFF. The CDR3 DNA is TGCGCCAGCAGCCAGACATTGAGCGGGAGTTCCTACAATGAGCAGTTCTTC. The gene calls are TRBV4-3 and TRBJ2-1; TRBD2 aligns across 8 bases. Trimming at V came to 3 bases and at J to 1 base, leaving 8 bases not matched to a gene. Germline CDR1 and CDR2: LGHNA and YSLEER. This CDR3 has 17 residues.

In its sample, this clone was seen a few times. The rearrangement uses TRBV5-6 and TRBJ2-1; 8 bases fit TRBD2. This CDR3 spans 16 amino acids. Trimming took 3 bases from V and 7 from J; bases not matched to a gene: 12. From germline, CDR1 is SGHDT and CDR2 YYEEEE. The CDR3 is CASSWGEIAGTNEQFF. The CDR3 DNA is TGTGCCAGCAGCTGGGGGGAGATAGCGGGGACTAATGAGCAGTTCTTC.

The V gene is TRBV7-9, the J gene TRBJ2-7, with 9 nucleotides matching TRBD1. Trimming removed 1 base from V and 2 bases from J; junction bases left unmatched: 6. The CDR3 loop spans 16 amino acids. The V gene's germline CDR1 is SEHNR and CDR2 FQNEAQ (reference sequence). The CDR3 loop is CASSLGRGQGPYEQYF. In DNA, the CDR3 is TGTGCCAGCAGCTTAGGGCGGGGACAGGGTCCCTACGAGCAGTACTTC.

The chain carries TRBV9 and TRBJ2-7; D is ambiguous. This CDR3 has 14 residues. Per germline, CDR1 SGDLS and CDR2 YYNGEE. The V end was cut by 2 bases, the J end by 4 bases, with 13 bases between. This chain's CDR3 is CASSVQAISYEQYF. The CDR3 DNA follows: TGTGCCAGCAGCGTCCAAGCGATTTCTTACGAGCAGTACTTC.

The genes are TRBV5-1 and TRBJ1-5; D is unresolved. V was shortened by 1 base and J by 3 bases, with 5 bases between the two germline ends. The V gene's germline CDR1 is SGHRS and CDR2 YFSETQ. CDR3 size: 13 residues. The CDR3 coding sequence is TGCGCCAGCAGCTTGACAGTCAATCAGCCCCAGCATTTT. It encodes CASSLTVNQPQHF.

This clone appeared a single time. The CDR3 protein is CASSFGGYSNYGYTF. The CDR3 DNA follows: TGCGCCAGCAGCTTCGGGGGGTACTCTAACTATGGCTACACCTTC. The chain combines TRBV5-1 with TRBJ1-2, with a possible D match to TRBD1 (5 bases). CDR1 and CDR2 (germline): SGHRS, YFSETQ. V dropped 2 bases and J dropped 0 bases, with 11 bases sitting between them. The CDR3 runs 15 residues.

For the CDR3, the DNA is TGTGCCAGCACCTCGGGGACAGCAGACTCACCCCTCCACTTT. Translated, it gives CASTSGTADSPLHF. J is TRBJ1-6 and V is TRBV5-5; 7 bases match TRBD1. The CDR3 spans 14 residues. Looked up from germline, CDR1 is SGHKS and CDR2 is YYEKEE (reference sequence). With V trimmed by 6 bases and J by 10 bases, 10 bases remained unmatched.

This rearrangement joins TRBV29-1 to TRBJ2-7; 9 bases agree with TRBD2. This CDR3 has 14 amino acids. Losses at the gene ends were 7 bases for V and 2 bases for J; bases not matched to a gene: 9. Germline V lookup: CDR1 SQVTM, CDR2 ANQGSEA. The CDR3 DNA is TGCAGCGGCAGAACCGGGACTAGCACCTACGAGCAGTACTTC. Translating it yields CSGRTGTSTYEQYF.

DNA for the CDR3: TGTGCCAGCAGCCCATGGACCGGGACAGGACCCTACGAGCAGTACTTC. As protein: CASSPWTGTGPYEQYF. The chain is built from TRBV7-2 and TRBJ2-7; TRBD1 agrees at 8 bases. Germline CDR1 is SGHTA and CDR2 is FQGNSA. After removal of 5 bases from V and 2 bases from J, the junction contained 11 bases not matched to a gene. There are 16 residues in the CDR3.

J is TRBJ1-5 and V is TRBV6-5, with D possibly TRBD1 on 6 matching bases. Trimming took off 0 bases at V and 14 bases at J, with 17 bases between the two ends. Germline V gene sequence: CDR1 MNHEY, CDR2 SVGAGI. This CDR3 is 14 amino acids long. CDR3 protein: CASSYSGAGKVEHF. CDR3 bases: TGTGCCAGCAGTTACTCGGGGGCAGGGAAGGTGGAGCATTTT.

The genes are TRBV5-4 and TRBJ2-5; TRBD2 matches 10 bases. V lost 4 bases, J lost 5 bases, and 8 bases stayed unmatched. This CDR3 is 15 amino acids long. Germline CDR1 is SGHNT and CDR2 is YYREEE (reference sequence). Here the CDR3 reads CASSDLAGAGETQYF. The CDR3 DNA reads TGTGCCAGCAGCGACCTAGCGGGGGCGGGGGAGACCCAGTACTTC.

This clone appeared once. This chain joins TRBV7-6 and TRBJ1-4; no clear D. Trimming stripped 2 bases from V and 7 bases from J, with 20 bases between. Germline CDR1 SGHVS, CDR2 FNYEAQ. This CDR3 region has 17 residues. In nucleotides, the CDR3 is TGTGCCAGCAGCTTATTGGAGGACGACCGGGTAGGTGAAAAACTGTTTTTT. This translates into CASSLLEDDRVGEKLFF.

CDR3 nucleotides: TGTGCCAGTAGTGTAATAGCGGGGGATATCTACGAGCAGTACTTC. Encoded protein: CASSVIAGDIYEQYF. This chain connects TRBV19 to TRBJ2-7; the match to TRBD2 covers 9 bases. CDR1 LNHDA and CDR2 SQIVND come from the germline V gene (reference sequence). The V and J ends lost 5 bases and 3 bases, in that order; junction bases with no gene match: 8. The CDR3 has 15 residues.

The chain employs TRBV4-1 and TRBJ1-4; 7 bases are shared with TRBD1. Trimming removed 3 bases from V and 0 bases from J; junction bases left unmatched: 13. Germline V gives CDR1 MGHRA, CDR2 YSYEKL. The CDR3 runs to 19 residues. The CDR3 DNA reads TGCGCCAGCAGCCAGTTATTCCTTACTCAGGGGGCAACTAATGAAAAACTGTTTTTT. Protein product: CASSQLFLTQGATNEKLFF.